The next 15 T cell receptor beta chains were all read from a single sample in a study of blood T cells in healthy people across ages. The second PCR ran about 7 to 12 cycles with a sample-barcoded 5' primer and J-beta primers. TCRdb processed the 5' RACE reads anew with MiXCR; each CDR3 protein has one entry. In the table there are fewer than 950,000 distinct CDR3 sequences, roughly 50% of which are singletons. The sequencing sample was made of blood. The receptor source for this set is a man aged 80 or over in good health.

J is TRBJ2-3 and V is TRBV9; 9 positions match TRBD1. Per the germline V gene, CDR1 is SGDLS and CDR2 is YYNGEE. V was pared by 0 bases and J by 5 bases, with 4 bases of the junction left unmatched. The CDR3 extends over 15 amino acids. The CDR3 loop reads CASSVAGTGLDTQYF. The CDR3 coding sequence is TGTGCCAGCAGCGTAGCAGGGACAGGGTTAGATACGCAGTATTTT.

V usage is TRBV24-1 and J usage is TRBJ2-7; possible D gene TRBD2, 6 bases. The V gene lost 8 bases and the J gene lost 4 bases, with 23 bases spanning the gap. The CDR3 loop spans 16 amino acids. Germline assignment: CDR1 KGHDR and CDR2 SFDVKD. CDR3 in amino acids: CATNDAAAGSFYEQYF. The CDR3 DNA follows: TGTGCCACCAATGACGCCGCGGCCGGGAGTTTTTACGAGCAGTACTTC.

The rearrangement links TRBV7-8 to TRBJ2-3; the match to TRBD2 covers 13 bases. CDR1 and CDR2 (germline): SGHVS, FQNEAQ. This CDR3 spans 19 amino acids. Germline trimming cut 6 bases from V and 0 bases from J; bases unmatched to any gene: 12. The chain's CDR3 is CASRLRGLAGPTSTDTQYF. CDR3 sequence (DNA): TGTGCCAGCAGGCTACGGGGACTAGCGGGACCAACTAGCACAGATACGCAGTATTTT.

This clonotype has just a few counts. The chain couples TRBV25-1 to TRBJ2-5; 8 bases are a match to TRBD2. Germline CDR1 reads MGHDK; CDR2 reads SYGVNS. With V trimmed by 1 base and J by 4 bases, 8 bases remained unmatched. CDR3 length equals 16 residues. CDR3 protein: CASSEWEAGVTETQYF. CDR3 bases: TGTGCCAGCAGTGAATGGGAAGCGGGAGTAACAGAGACCCAGTACTTC.

This clonotype was recorded a few times. This chain links TRBV20-1 with TRBJ1-6; D ambiguous. V was clipped by 6 bases and J by 8 bases, with 14 bases between them. Looked up from germline, CDR1 is DFQATT and CDR2 is SNEGSKA (reference sequence). This CDR3 is built from 13 residues. CDR3 coding DNA: TGCAGTGCAAGGCGAACCCTCGATTCACCCCTCCACTTT. The encoded protein is CSARRTLDSPLHF.

This clonotype appeared a few times. The V call is TRBV27, the J call TRBJ1-2; 7 bases line up with TRBD1. Trimming took 5 bases from V and 8 from J; bases not matched to a gene: 11. CDR1 and CDR2 from the germline V gene are MNHEY and SMNVEV (reference sequence). The CDR3 totals 14 residues. The CDR3 bases are TGTGCCAGCAGTGCAGAACGACAGGGATGGGGCTACACCTTC. It codes for CASSAERQGWGYTF.

The count of this clonotype is one. The gene calls are TRBV6-1 and TRBJ1-5, with D tentatively TRBD1 (5 bases). CDR1 MNHNS and CDR2 SASEGT come from the germline V gene. Trimming took 6 bases from V and 1 from J, leaving 16 bases between them. The CDR3 loop spans 16 amino acids. In DNA form, the CDR3 reads TGTGCCAGCAGAAGACCCGGGACCGCCAGCAATCAGCCCCAGCATTTT. It is translated as CASRRPGTASNQPQHF.

This rearrangement joins TRBV9 to TRBJ2-4; a possible D gene is TRBD2 (5 bases). The J call may not be correct, given that the DNA end is closer to TRBJ2-7. The CDR3 loop spans 15 amino acids. CDR1 is SGDLS and CDR2 is YYNGEE in the germline V gene. CDR3 amino acids: CASSVAGEFLYEQYF. CDR3 nucleotide sequence: TGTGCCAGCAGCGTAGCCGGGGAGTTCCTATACGAGCAGTACTTC.

The rearrangement joins TRBV2 to TRBJ2-7; D possibly corresponds to TRBD1 (5 bases). CDR3 length equals 14 residues. With 4 bases removed from V and 1 base from J, the gap between germline ends came to 11 bases. The germline gives CDR1 SNHLY, CDR2 FYNNEI. CDR3 region: CASSVRAGSYEQYF. The CDR3 DNA reads TGTGCCAGCAGTGTTCGTGCAGGGTCCTACGAGCAGTACTTC.

J is TRBJ2-7 and V is TRBV9, with D tentatively TRBD2 (5 bases). CDR3 length: 15 residues. Germline V gives CDR1 SGDLS, CDR2 YYNGEE. V lost 2 bases, J lost 7 bases, and 19 bases lay in between. The CDR3 DNA reads as TGTGCCAGCAGCGTTGGACTCCGTCTCTTGAATGAGCAGTACTTC. Translated, it gives CASSVGLRLLNEQYF.

This clonotype was counted only a few times. This chain connects TRBV25-1 to TRBJ2-5; 10 positions agree with TRBD1. The J call could be wrong; TRBJ2-7 is a better fit for the DNA end. There are 15 residues in the CDR3. Germline-derived CDR1 and CDR2 are MGHDK and SYGVNS. The CDR3 coding sequence is TGTGCCAGCAGTGGAACCGGGACAGGGGTGGGCGAGCAGTACTTC. Its protein product is CASSGTGTGVGEQYF.

The rearrangement joins TRBV6-5 to TRBJ2-7, with 12 bases that match TRBD1. The CDR3 length is 17 residues. Germline CDR1 and CDR2: MNHEY and SVGAGI. The ends lost 2 bases at V and 5 bases at J; junction bases unmatched: 10. The CDR3, as DNA: TGTGCCAGCAGTTACGGGACAGGGGGCACCGGGGCGGACGAGCAGTACTTC. It specifies CASSYGTGGTGADEQYF.

CDR3 sequence reads: CSARVDMSYEQYF. The CDR3 DNA sequence: TGCAGTGCTAGAGTGGACATGTCCTACGAGCAGTACTTC. The chain is built from TRBV20-1 and TRBJ2-7; possible D gene TRBD1, 5 bases. V dropped 1 base and J dropped 1 base, with 8 bases sitting between them. The germline V gene encodes CDR1 DFQATT and CDR2 SNEGSKA (reference sequence). CDR3 size: 13 residues.

J is TRBJ2-7 and V is TRBV6-2 or TRBV6-3; 13 bases align to TRBD2. V dropped 2 bases and J dropped 0; count of bases not matched to a gene: 7. The CDR3 totals 18 residues. Germline CDR1 MNHEY, CDR2 SVGEGT. CDR3 residues: CASSYGGTSGADSYEQYF. CDR3 DNA sequence: TGTGCCAGCAGTTACGGAGGGACTAGCGGGGCGGACTCCTACGAGCAGTACTTC.

The V gene is TRBV20-1, the J gene TRBJ2-5; 8 bases match TRBD2. The trim removed 0 bases at V and 7 bases at J, leaving 13 bases unmatched. The CDR3 covers 16 residues. CDR1 and CDR2 from the germline V gene are DFQATT and SNEGSKA (reference sequence). In nucleotides, the CDR3 is TGCAGTGCTAGAGATTTCAGCGGGAGCGCCGGTGGGACCCAGTACTTC. Protein: CSARDFSGSAGGTQYF.